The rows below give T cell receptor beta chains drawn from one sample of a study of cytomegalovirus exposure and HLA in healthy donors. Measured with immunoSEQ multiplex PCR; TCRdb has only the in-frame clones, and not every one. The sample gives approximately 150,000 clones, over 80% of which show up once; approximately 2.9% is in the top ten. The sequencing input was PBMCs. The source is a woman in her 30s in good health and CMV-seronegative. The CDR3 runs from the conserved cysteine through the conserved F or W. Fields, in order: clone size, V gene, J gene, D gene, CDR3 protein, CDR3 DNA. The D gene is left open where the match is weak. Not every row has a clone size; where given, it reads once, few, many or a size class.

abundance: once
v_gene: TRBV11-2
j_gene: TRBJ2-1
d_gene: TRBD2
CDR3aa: CASSFGTSGNNEQFF
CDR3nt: TGTGCCAGCAGCTTCGGGACTAGCGGGAACAATGAGCAGTTCTTC

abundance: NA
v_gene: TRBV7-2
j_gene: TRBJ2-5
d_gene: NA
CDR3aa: CASSLVGGRSETQYF
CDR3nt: TGTGCCAGCAGCTTAGTGGGGGGTAGGTCCGAGACCCAGTACTTC

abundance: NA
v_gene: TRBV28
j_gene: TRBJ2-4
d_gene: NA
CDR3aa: CASSLGGQGGDIQYF
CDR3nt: TGTGCCAGCAGTTTAGGAGGACAAGGGGGGGACATTCAGTACTTC

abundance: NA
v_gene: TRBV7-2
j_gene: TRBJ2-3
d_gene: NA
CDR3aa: CASTLRGPGVTDTQYF
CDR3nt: TGTGCCAGCACCCTAAGGGGACCGGGGGTCACAGATACGCAGTATTTT

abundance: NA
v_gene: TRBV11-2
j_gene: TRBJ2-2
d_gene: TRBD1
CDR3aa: CASSSGTGGNSGELFF
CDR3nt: TGTGCCAGCAGCTCAGGGACAGGGGGGAATTCCGGGGAGCTGTTTTTT

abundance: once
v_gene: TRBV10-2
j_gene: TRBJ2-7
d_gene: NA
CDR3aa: CASSERSSYEQYF
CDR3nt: TGCGCCAGCAGTGAACGAAGCTCCTACGAGCAGTACTTC

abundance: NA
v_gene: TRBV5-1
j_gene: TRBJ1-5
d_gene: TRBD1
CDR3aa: CASSPTGDHQPQHF
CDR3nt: TGCGCCAGCAGCCCGACAGGGGATCATCAGCCCCAGCATTTT

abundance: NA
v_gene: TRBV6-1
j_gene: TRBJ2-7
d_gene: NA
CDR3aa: CASSERGEQYF
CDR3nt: TGTGCCAGCAGTGAACGCGGGGAGCAGTACTTC

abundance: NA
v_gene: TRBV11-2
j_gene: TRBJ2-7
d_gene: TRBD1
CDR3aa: CASSPRTRTGGFPPYEQYF
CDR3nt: TGTGCCAGCAGCCCCCGAACGCGGACAGGGGGATTCCCCCCCTACGAGCAGTACTTC

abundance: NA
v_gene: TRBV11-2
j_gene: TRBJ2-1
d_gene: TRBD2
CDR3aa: CASSLISGRAVLNEQFF
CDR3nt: TGTGCCAGCAGCTTAATAAGCGGGAGGGCCGTTTTGAATGAGCAGTTCTTC

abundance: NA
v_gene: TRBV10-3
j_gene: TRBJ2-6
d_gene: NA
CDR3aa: CAISAAGGSGANVLTF
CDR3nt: TGTGCCATCAGTGCAGCAGGTGGGTCTGGGGCCAACGTCCTGACTTTC

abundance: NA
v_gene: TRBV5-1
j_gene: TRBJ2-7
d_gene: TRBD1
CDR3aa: CASSETGDYEQYF
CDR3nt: TGCGCCAGCAGCGAGACAGGGGACTACGAGCAGTACTTC

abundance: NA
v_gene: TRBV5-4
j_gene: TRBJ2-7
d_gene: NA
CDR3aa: CASSLSGKCEQYF
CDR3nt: TGTGCCAGCAGCTTGTCGGGGAAGTGCGAGCAGTACTTC

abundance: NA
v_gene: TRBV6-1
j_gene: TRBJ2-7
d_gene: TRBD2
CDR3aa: CASSVGLAGNEQYF
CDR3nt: TGTGCCAGCAGTGTTGGACTAGCGGGAAACGAGCAGTACTTC

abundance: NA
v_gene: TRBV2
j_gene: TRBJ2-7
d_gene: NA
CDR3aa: CASRTGTSYEQYF
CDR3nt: TGTGCCAGCAGGACCGGGACATCCTACGAGCAGTACTTC

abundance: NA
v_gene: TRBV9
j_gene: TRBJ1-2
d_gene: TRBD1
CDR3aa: CASSVKGTVEYGYTF
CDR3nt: TGTGCCAGCAGCGTAAAGGGGACAGTTGAATATGGCTACACCTTC

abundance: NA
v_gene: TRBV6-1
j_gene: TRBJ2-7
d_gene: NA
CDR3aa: CAIRRLREQYF
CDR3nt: TGTGCCATAAGGAGGCTCCGCGAGCAGTACTTC

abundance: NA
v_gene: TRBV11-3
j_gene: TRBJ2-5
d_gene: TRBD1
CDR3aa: CASSRGQGKGETQYF
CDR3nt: TGTGCCAGCAGCCGTGGACAGGGGAAGGGGGAGACCCAGTACTTC

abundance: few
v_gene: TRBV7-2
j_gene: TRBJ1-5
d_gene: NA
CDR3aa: CASSFGGRSNQPQHF
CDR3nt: TGTGCCAGCAGCTTCGGGGGGAGAAGCAATCAGCCCCAGCATTTT

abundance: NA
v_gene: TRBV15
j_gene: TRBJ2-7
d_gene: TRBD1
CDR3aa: CATSRDRDRPYEQYF
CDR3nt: TGTGCCACCAGCAGAGACCGGGACAGACCCTACGAGCAGTACTTC

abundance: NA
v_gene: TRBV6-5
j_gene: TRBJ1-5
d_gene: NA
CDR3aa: CASSVDVGENQPQHF
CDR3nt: TGTGCCAGCAGTGTAGACGTAGGGGAAAATCAGCCCCAGCATTTT

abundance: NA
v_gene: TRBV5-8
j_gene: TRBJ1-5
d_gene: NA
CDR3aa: CASSLGVDKSNQPQHF
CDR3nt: TGTGCCAGCAGCTTAGGGGTGGACAAGAGCAATCAGCCCCAGCATTTT

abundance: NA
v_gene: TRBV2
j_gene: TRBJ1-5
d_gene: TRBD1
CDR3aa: CASTRDSPQPQHF
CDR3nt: TGTGCCAGCACTAGGGACAGCCCCCAGCCCCAGCATTTT

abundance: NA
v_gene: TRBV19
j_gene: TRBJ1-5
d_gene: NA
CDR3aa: CASSMALTQHF
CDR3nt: TGTGCCAGTAGTATGGCCCTGACCCAGCATTTT

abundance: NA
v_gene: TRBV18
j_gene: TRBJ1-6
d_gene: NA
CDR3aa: CASSPNIIDRLNSPLHF
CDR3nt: TGTGCCAGCTCACCGAACATCATAGACAGGCTTAATTCACCCCTCCACTTT

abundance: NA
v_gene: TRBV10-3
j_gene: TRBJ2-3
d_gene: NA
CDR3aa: CAISERQAGTDTQYF
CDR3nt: TGTGCCATCAGTGAGAGACAGGCGGGCACAGATACGCAGTATTTT

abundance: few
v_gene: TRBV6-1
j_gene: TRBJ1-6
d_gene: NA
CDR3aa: CASSEADGAGGGSPLHF
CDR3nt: TGTGCCAGCAGTGAAGCGGACGGGGCTGGGGGGGGTTCACCCCTCCACTTT

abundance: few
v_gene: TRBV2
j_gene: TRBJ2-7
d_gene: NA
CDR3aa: CASSFFKQKAAYEQYF
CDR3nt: TGTGCCAGCAGTTTTTTCAAGCAGAAGGCGGCATACGAGCAGTACTTC

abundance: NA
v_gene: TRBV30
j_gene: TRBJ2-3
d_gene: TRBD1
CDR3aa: CAGGQVSTDTQYF
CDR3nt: TGTGCCGGGGGACAGGTTAGCACAGATACGCAGTATTTT

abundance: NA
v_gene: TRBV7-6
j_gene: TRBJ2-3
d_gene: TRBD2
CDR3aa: CASSLRWSGGTDTQYF
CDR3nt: TGTGCCAGCAGCCTTCGATGGAGCGGGGGCACAGATACGCAGTATTTT

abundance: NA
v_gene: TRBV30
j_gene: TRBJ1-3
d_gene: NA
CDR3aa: CAWSAWRNSGNTIYF
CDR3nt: TGTGCCTGGAGTGCCTGGAGGAACTCTGGAAACACCATATATTTT

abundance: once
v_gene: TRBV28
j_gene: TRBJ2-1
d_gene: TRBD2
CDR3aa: CASSLRLAASYNEQFF
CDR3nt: TGTGCCAGCAGTTTGCGACTAGCGGCCTCCTACAATGAGCAGTTCTTC

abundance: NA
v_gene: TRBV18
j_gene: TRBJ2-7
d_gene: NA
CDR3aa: CASSPPPGTYEQYF
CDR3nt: TGTGCCAGCTCACCACCGCCAGGGACCTACGAGCAGTACTTC

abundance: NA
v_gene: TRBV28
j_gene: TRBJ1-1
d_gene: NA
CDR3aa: CASSLYAPLTRGRNTEAFF
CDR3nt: TGTGCCAGCAGTTTATATGCACCTCTGACACGGGGGAGGAACACTGAAGCTTTCTTT

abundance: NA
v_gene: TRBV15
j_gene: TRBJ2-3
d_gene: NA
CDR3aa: CATSGSGRGTQYF
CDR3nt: TGTGCCACCAGCGGAAGCGGACGGGGTACGCAGTATTTT

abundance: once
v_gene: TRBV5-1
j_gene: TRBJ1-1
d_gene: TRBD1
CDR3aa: CASSPGTGGAVTEAFF
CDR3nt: TGCGCCAGCAGCCCCGGGACAGGGGGCGCGGTCACTGAAGCTTTCTTT

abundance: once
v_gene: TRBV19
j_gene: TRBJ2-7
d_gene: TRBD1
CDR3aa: CASSIPGQGREQYF
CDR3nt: TGTGCCAGTAGTATTCCGGGACAGGGTCGCGAGCAGTACTTC

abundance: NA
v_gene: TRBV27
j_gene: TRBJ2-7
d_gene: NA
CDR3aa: CASSHKCIFTKEQYF
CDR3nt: TGTGCCAGCAGCCATAAATGCATTTTTACAAAAGAGCAGTACTTC

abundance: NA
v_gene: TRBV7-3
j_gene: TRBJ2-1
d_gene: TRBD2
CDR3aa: CASSLAGVNNEQFF
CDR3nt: TGTGCCAGCAGCTTAGCGGGGGTTAACAATGAGCAGTTCTTC

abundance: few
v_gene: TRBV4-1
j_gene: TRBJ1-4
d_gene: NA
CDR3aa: CASSHRIATNEKLFF
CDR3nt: TGCGCCAGCAGCCACCGTATTGCAACTAATGAAAAACTGTTTTTT

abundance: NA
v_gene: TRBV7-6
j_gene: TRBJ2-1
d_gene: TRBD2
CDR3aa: CASSLVWRGTQNEQFF
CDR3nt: TGTGCCAGCAGCTTAGTATGGCGGGGGACCCAGAATGAGCAGTTCTTC

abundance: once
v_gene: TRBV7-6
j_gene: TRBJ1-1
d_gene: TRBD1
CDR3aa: CASSKGQGPRLTEAFF
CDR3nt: TGTGCCAGCAGCAAAGGACAGGGGCCTCGGCTCACTGAAGCTTTCTTT

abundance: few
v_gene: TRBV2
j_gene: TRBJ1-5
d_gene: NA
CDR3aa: CASREYSNQPQHF
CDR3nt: TGTGCCAGCAGGGAATATAGCAATCAGCCCCAGCATTTT

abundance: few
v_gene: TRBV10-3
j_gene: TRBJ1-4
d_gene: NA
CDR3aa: CAISVGRVGSTNEKLFF
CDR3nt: TGTGCCATCAGTGTCGGCAGGGTGGGGTCAACTAATGAAAAACTGTTTTTT

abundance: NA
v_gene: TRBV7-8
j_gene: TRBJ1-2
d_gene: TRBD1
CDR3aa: CASSHRTGGFQSYGYTF
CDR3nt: TGTGCCAGCAGCCATCGAACAGGGGGTTTTCAATCCTATGGCTACACCTTC

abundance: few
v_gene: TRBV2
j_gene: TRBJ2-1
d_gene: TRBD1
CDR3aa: CASSEQPGQGNEQFF
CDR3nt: TGTGCCAGCAGTGAGCAGCCGGGACAGGGCAATGAGCAGTTCTTC

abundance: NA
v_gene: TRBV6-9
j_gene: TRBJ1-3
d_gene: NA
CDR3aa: CASSYSRRAGNTIYF
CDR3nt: TGTGCCAGCAGTTATTCTCGGAGGGCCGGAAACACCATATATTTT

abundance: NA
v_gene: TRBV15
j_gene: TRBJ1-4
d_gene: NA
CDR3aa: CATSHPGDANEKLFF
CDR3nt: TGTGCCACCAGTCACCCGGGGGACGCTAATGAAAAACTGTTTTTT

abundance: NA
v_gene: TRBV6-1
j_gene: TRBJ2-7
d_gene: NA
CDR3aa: CASTQTGRSYEQYF
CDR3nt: TGTGCCAGCACCCAGACAGGCAGATCCTACGAGCAGTACTTC

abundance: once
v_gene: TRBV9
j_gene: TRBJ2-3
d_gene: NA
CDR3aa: CASSVSGGRVGTDTQYF
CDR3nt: TGTGCCAGCAGCGTATCGGGGGGCCGAGTGGGCACAGATACGCAGTATTTT